Shown below are 10 T cell receptor beta chains from a single sample sequenced in a study of T cell repertoires in cytomegalovirus infection. MiXCR was run by TCRdb on the reads, yielding one entry per CDR3 protein. This sample yields approximately 290,000 distinct CDR3 sequences, of which about 25% are seen a single time; over 11% belongs to the top ten. The specimen sequenced was PBMCs. The receptors come from a human donor in good health (CMV status not recorded). Some clones in this sample may be carry-over from other donors' samples.

This clonotype was seen more than once but under ten times. The CDR3 loop reads CASSFKASGYEQYF. The CDR3, as DNA: TGTGCCAGCAGTTTTAAGGCTAGCGGCTACGAGCAGTACTTC. The chain combines TRBV27 with TRBJ2-7; TRBD2 matches 7 bases. V dropped 3 bases and J dropped 3; count of bases not matched to a gene: 5. This CDR3 is 14 amino acids long. CDR1 MNHEY and CDR2 SMNVEV come from the germline V gene (reference sequence).

J is TRBJ2-3 and V is TRBV11-3; 10 bases are a match to TRBD2. V shed 1 base, J shed 4 bases, and the junction held 5 bases outside the gene matches. The CDR3 is 16 residues long. The germline V gene has CDR1 SGHNT and CDR2 YENEEA. CDR3 in amino acids: CASSLAGAGGSDTQYF. The CDR3 nucleotides read TGTGCCAGCAGCTTAGCCGGAGCGGGAGGGTCAGATACGCAGTATTTT.

CDR3 in DNA: TGTGCCAGCAGCACAGTCAGGGGAAGCCAAGAGACCCAGTACTTC. This gives the protein CASSTVRGSQETQYF. The J gene is TRBJ2-5, the V gene TRBV28; D may be TRBD1 (6 bases). The V end was cut by 6 bases, the J end by 1 base, with 15 bases between. This CDR3 is built from 15 residues. CDR1 is MDHEN and CDR2 is SYDVKM in the germline V gene. The variable domain in full, with the rest retrieved from reference TRBV28 and TRBJ2-5, is DVKVTQSSRYLVKRTGEKVFLECVQDMDHENMFWYRQDPGLGLRLIYFSYDVKMKEKGDIPEGYSVSREKKERFSLILESASTNQTSMYLCASSTVRGSQETQYFGPGTRLLVL.

This clonotype was detected only a few times. V and J are TRBV7-9 and TRBJ1-1; D remains ambiguous. Germline V gene data show CDR1 as SEHNR and CDR2 as FQNEAQ (reference sequence). Deletions cut 5 bases from V and 4 bases from J, with 11 bases between. The length of the CDR3 is 13 residues. This CDR3 is CASSPQDSTEAFF. The DNA of the CDR3 is TGTGCCAGCAGCCCTCAAGATAGCACTGAAGCTTTCTTT.

This clonotype has ten or more counts. This rearrangement joins TRBV7-9 to TRBJ2-7, with D maybe TRBD1 (7 bases). Trimming took 8 bases from V and 3 from J, leaving 17 bases between them. The V gene's germline CDR1 is SEHNR and CDR2 FQNEAQ (reference sequence). The CDR3 sequence is 14 residues long. CDR3 amino acids: CASVGGGGFYEQYF. For the CDR3, the DNA is TGTGCCAGCGTCGGAGGGGGCGGCTTCTACGAGCAGTACTTC. Looking up the rest from reference TRBV7-9 and TRBJ2-7 gives the full variable domain: DTGVSQNPRHKITKRGQNVTFRCDPISEHNRLYWYRQTLGQGPEFLTYFQNEAQLEKSRLLSDRFSAERPKGSFSTLEIQRTEQGDSAMYLCASVGGGGFYEQYFGPGTRLTVT.

This clonotype was detected only a few times. The rearrangement uses TRBV11-2 and TRBJ1-4, with D unclear. This CDR3 is built from 16 residues. V was cut by 5 bases and J by 13 bases, with 26 bases left in between. The germline V gene has CDR1 SGHAT and CDR2 FQNNGV. The CDR3 coding sequence is TGTGCCAGCAGCCCATCTCGAACTGGGATTGGTGATGGACTGTTTTTT. Its translation: CASSPSRTGIGDGLFF.

The chain carries TRBV6-2 or TRBV6-3 and TRBJ2-1; 9 nucleotides agree with TRBD1. CDR3 length equals 20 residues. Germline CDR1 reads MNHEY; CDR2 reads SVGEGT. The junction had 16 bases not matched to a gene; V was cut back by 4 bases and J by 0 bases. CDR3 loop: CASSSLGTGTFLSSYNEQFF. CDR3 nucleotide sequence: TGTGCCAGCAGTTCTCTCGGGACAGGGACGTTTCTTAGCTCCTACAATGAGCAGTTCTTC.

The rearrangement links TRBV11-2 to TRBJ1-1; unclear D gene. The V gene lost 7 bases and the J gene lost 1 base, with 13 bases spanning the gap. CDR3 length: 14 amino acids. Germline assignment: CDR1 SGHAT and CDR2 FQNNGV. CDR3: CASNGIRRNTEAFF. As DNA, the CDR3 is TGTGCCAGCAACGGGATCCGTAGGAACACTGAAGCTTTCTTT. The complete variable domain, with remaining parts taken from reference TRBV11-2 and TRBJ1-1, reads EAGVAQSPRYKIIEKRQSVAFWCNPISGHATLYWYQQILGQGPKLLIQFQNNGVVDDSQLPKDRFSAERLKGVDSTLKIQPAKLEDSAVYLCASNGIRRNTEAFFGQGTRLTVV.

This clonotype was seen at least ten times. CDR3 nucleotides: TGTGCCATCAGTGCGAACGATGAAAAACTGTTTTTT. Amino acid sequence: CAISANDEKLFF. The V gene is TRBV10-3, the J gene TRBJ1-4; D is undetermined. Germline lookup yields CDR1 ENHRY and CDR2 SYGVKD. V lost 4 bases, J lost 6 bases, and 6 bases lay in between. The CDR3 contains 12 residues.

This clonotype was seen only once. The chain has TRBV6-1 and TRBJ2-1; TRBD2 matches 8 bases. Germline trimming cut 6 bases from V and 8 bases from J; bases unmatched to any gene: 6. Germline V lookup: CDR1 MNHNS, CDR2 SASEGT. CDR3 length: 13 amino acids. CDR3 nucleotides: TGTGCCAGCAGACCGGGGGGGCGTGATGAGCAGTTCTTC. This codes for CASRPGGRDEQFF.